The 19 T cell receptor beta chains reported below all come from one sample, sequenced in a study of T cells in Graves' hyperthyroidism and ophthalmopathy. Amplification targeted TCR beta CDR3 regions from RNA transcripts. With the HTBI primer set, the TCR CDR3 went through a first round of RT-PCR. TCRdb reprocessed the multiplex PCR reads via MiXCR and lists one record per CDR3 protein. The sample has about 290,000 distinct CDR3 sequences, 15% to 20% seen once. Material for sequencing was blood. These receptors were collected from a young man with Graves' hyperthyroidism.

This rearrangement joins TRBV4-1 to TRBJ2-7; D remains unclear. Trimming left V 3 bases short and J 2 bases short, with 17 bases between. CDR3 size: 16 residues. The germline V gene has CDR1 MGHRA and CDR2 YSYEKL. The CDR3 DNA reads TGCGCCAGCAGCCAGCCCTTCCGGACGGCGACCTACGAGCAGTACTTC. Protein product: CASSQPFRTATYEQYF.

The genes are TRBV28 and TRBJ2-7; possibly TRBD2 for D (6 bases). The V end was cut by 6 bases, the J end by 1 base, with 16 bases between. The CDR3 loop spans 15 amino acids. Looked up from germline, CDR1 is MDHEN and CDR2 is SYDVKM. CDR3 protein: CASRVSGEESYEQYF. Written as DNA, the CDR3 is TGTGCCAGCAGAGTTTCGGGAGAGGAATCCTACGAGCAGTACTTC.

The chain uses TRBV20-1 and TRBJ2-1, with TRBD2 identical over 8 bases. The CDR3 consists of 15 residues. In germline, CDR1 is DFQATT, CDR2 SNEGSKA (reference sequence). J was trimmed by 7 bases and V by 1 base; bases with no gene match: 9. CDR3 amino acids: CSARGRREDLNEQFF. The CDR3 region has the DNA TGCAGTGCTAGAGGGCGGCGGGAGGACTTGAATGAGCAGTTCTTC.

Remarks on this clonotype: Sequence at one end of the junction differs from germline and may be a read error. The rearrangement uses TRBV7-6 and TRBJ1-1; 8 nucleotides line up with TRBD1. This CDR3 has 12 amino acids. Per the germline V gene, CDR1 is SGHVS and CDR2 is FNYEAQ. The CDR3, as DNA: TGTGCCAGCAGTAACAGGGGGACTGAAGCTTCCTTT. Protein: CASSNRGTEASF.

This chain links TRBV12-3 or TRBV12-4 with TRBJ1-1; TRBD1 might be the D (5 bases). This CDR3 contains 14 residues. The V end was cut by 5 bases, the J end by 6 bases, with 16 bases between. Written as DNA, the CDR3 is TGTGCCAGCAGTCCACACCCGGGGGGGGCTGAAGCTTTCTTT. Translation: CASSPHPGGAEAFF.

This clonotype has a count of ten or more. The rearrangement uses TRBV7-2 and TRBJ2-3; TRBD2 might be the D (5 bases). The germline CDR1 and CDR2 sequences are SGHTA and FQGNSA. V was pared by 5 bases and J by 4 bases, with 10 bases between. This CDR3 has 13 amino acids. The CDR3 spells CASSPWGADTQYF. The CDR3 coding sequence is TGTGCCAGCAGCCCCTGGGGAGCAGATACGCAGTATTTT.

This clonotype has a count of ten or more. The V gene is TRBV29-1, the J gene TRBJ2-7; D unresolved. The CDR3 is 14 amino acids. Germline CDR1 is SQVTM and CDR2 is ANQGSEA. The V end was cut by 1 base, the J end by 0 bases, with 10 bases between. CDR3 sequence reads: CSVEVARPSYEQYF. For the CDR3, the DNA is TGCAGCGTTGAAGTGGCCAGACCCTCCTACGAGCAGTACTTC.

This chain links TRBV5-1 with TRBJ2-5; 9 bases map to TRBD1. With 2 bases clipped from V and 5 bases from J, the junction kept 7 bases outside the gene matches. The germline gives CDR1 SGHRS, CDR2 YFSETQ. The CDR3 is 15 residues long. The CDR3 region is CASSFTTGGRETQYF. CDR3 nucleotide sequence: TGCGCCAGCAGCTTTACTACAGGGGGCAGGGAGACCCAGTACTTC.

The rearrangement links TRBV11-2 to TRBJ2-2; D is perhaps TRBD2 (5 bases). Germline V gene data show CDR1 as SGHAT and CDR2 as FQNNGV. V was shortened by 5 bases and J by 0 bases, with 13 bases between the two germline ends. This CDR3 has 16 amino acids. CDR3 sequence (DNA): TGTGCCAGCAGCCTCGCGGGTACAGCGAACACCGGGGAGCTGTTTTTT. As protein: CASSLAGTANTGELFF.

The chain has TRBV11-1 and TRBJ1-1; D is ambiguous. CDR3 length: 16 residues. Trimming took 1 base from V and 0 from J, leaving 12 bases between them. The germline V gene encodes CDR1 SGHAT and CDR2 FQDESV (reference sequence). CDR3 protein: CASSLGGPRMNTEAFF. In DNA form, the CDR3 reads TGTGCCAGCAGCTTAGGTGGGCCGAGAATGAACACTGAAGCTTTCTTT.

This clonotype has a count of ten or more. The V call is TRBV5-1, the J call TRBJ1-1; no firm D call. The V end lost 0 bases, the J end lost 5 bases, and 11 bases lay between the germline ends. The CDR3 loop spans 14 amino acids. Germline-derived CDR1 and CDR2 are SGHRS and YFSETQ. This chain's CDR3 is CASSLAPGRTEAFF. In DNA form, the CDR3 reads TGCGCCAGCAGCTTGGCCCCGGGGAGGACTGAAGCTTTCTTT.

This clonotype was seen repeatedly, ten times or more. This chain connects TRBV28 to TRBJ1-1, with unresolved D. Germline loops: CDR1 MDHEN, CDR2 SYDVKM. V was shortened by 5 bases and J by 9 bases, with 13 bases between the two germline ends. CDR3 length: 12 residues. CDR3 nucleotide sequence: TGTGCCAGCAGTCCTCCACGGGCCAAAGCTTTCTTT. This gives the protein CASSPPRAKAFF.

This sequence joins TRBV10-1 and TRBJ2-7; no firm D call. Trimming cost V 0 bases and J 6 bases, with 9 bases left between them. The CDR3 runs to 13 residues. In germline, CDR1 is WNHNN, CDR2 SYGVQD (reference sequence). The CDR3, as DNA: TGCGCCAGCAGTGAGTCGATATTCCTCGAGCAGTACTTC. Translation gives CASSESIFLEQYF.

The rearrangement joins TRBV7-2 to TRBJ1-4; maybe TRBD1 (5 bases). The germline gives CDR1 SGHTA, CDR2 FQGNSA. Deletions cut 1 base from V and 8 bases from J, with 8 bases between. This CDR3 is built from 13 residues. The CDR3 sequence is CASSLVRGEKLFF. The CDR3 DNA reads TGTGCCAGCAGCTTAGTTCGGGGGGAAAAACTGTTTTTT.

This clonotype was counted between two and nine times. The chain combines TRBV4-1 with TRBJ2-7; TRBD2 might be the D (5 bases). The V end was cut by 0 bases, the J end by 9 bases, with 6 bases between. The CDR3 covers 11 residues. The germline CDR1 and CDR2 sequences are MGHRA and YSYEKL. Here the CDR3 DNA reads TGCGCCAGCAGCCAAGAAGGAGGGCAGTACTTC. Its translation is CASSQEGGQYF.

This clonotype was detected a few times. V gene TRBV24-1 combines with J gene TRBJ2-7; D is possibly TRBD2 (5 bases). Germline lookup yields CDR1 KGHDR and CDR2 SFDVKD. V was shortened by 10 bases and J by 9 bases, with 18 bases between the two germline ends. CDR3 length: 12 amino acids. The CDR3 loop is CATQAALGGQYF. CDR3 sequence (DNA): TGTGCCACTCAAGCGGCCCTAGGTGGGCAGTACTTC.

V gene TRBV5-1 combines with J gene TRBJ2-1; D possibly corresponds to TRBD2 (5 bases). The CDR3 is made up of 14 amino acids. CDR1 and CDR2 (germline): SGHRS, YFSETQ. With 4 bases removed from V and 9 bases from J, the gap between germline ends came to 17 bases. The CDR3 DNA sequence: TGCGCCAGCAGCGTAGGGTCTGACGGAGGTGAGCAGTTCTTC. Its translation is CASSVGSDGGEQFF.

This rearrangement joins TRBV19 to TRBJ2-1; a possible D gene is TRBD2 (7 bases). From germline, CDR1 is LNHDA and CDR2 SQIVND (reference sequence). The CDR3 consists of 15 residues. Trimming removed 8 bases from V and 7 bases from J, with 21 bases in between. CDR3 loop: CASSIWGGGSNEQFF. In DNA, the CDR3 is TGTGCCAGTTCCATTTGGGGGGGCGGGTCTAATGAGCAGTTCTTC.

This clonotype has only one observation. The rearrangement uses TRBV4-1 and TRBJ2-2, with D perhaps TRBD1 (5 bases). Germline values: CDR1 MGHRA, CDR2 YSYEKL. With 4 bases removed from V and 6 bases from J, the gap between germline ends came to 27 bases. This CDR3 is 19 amino acids long. The CDR3 coding sequence is TGCGCCAGCAGCCCGGCTCTTACAGGAACGGGTGATAGTGCCGGGGAGCTGTTTTTT. Protein: CASSPALTGTGDSAGELFF.